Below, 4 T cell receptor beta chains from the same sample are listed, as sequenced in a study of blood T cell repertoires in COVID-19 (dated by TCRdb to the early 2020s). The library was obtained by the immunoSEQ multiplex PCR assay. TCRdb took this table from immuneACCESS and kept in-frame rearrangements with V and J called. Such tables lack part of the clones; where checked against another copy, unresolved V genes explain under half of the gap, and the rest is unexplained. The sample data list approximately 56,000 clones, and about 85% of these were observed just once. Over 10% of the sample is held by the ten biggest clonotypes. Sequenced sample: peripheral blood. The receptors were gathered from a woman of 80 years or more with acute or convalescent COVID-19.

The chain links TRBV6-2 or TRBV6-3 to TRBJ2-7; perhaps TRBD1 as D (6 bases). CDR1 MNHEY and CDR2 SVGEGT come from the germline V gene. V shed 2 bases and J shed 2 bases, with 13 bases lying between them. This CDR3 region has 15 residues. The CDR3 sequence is CASSYGGTGTYEQYF. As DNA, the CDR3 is TGTGCCAGCAGTTACGGAGGTACAGGGACCTACGAGCAGTACTTC.

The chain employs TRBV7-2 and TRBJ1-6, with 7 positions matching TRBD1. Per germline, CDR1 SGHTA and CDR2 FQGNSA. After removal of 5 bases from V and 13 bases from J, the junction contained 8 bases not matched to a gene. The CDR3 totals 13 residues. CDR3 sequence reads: CASSLGTVSPLHF. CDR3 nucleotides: TGTGCCAGCAGCCTCGGGACAGTTTCGCCCCTCCACTTT.

The CDR3 coding sequence is TGTGCCAGCAGTGAATCGGTATCTTCACCCCTCCACTTT. Translating it yields CASSESVSSPLHF. V is TRBV25-1 and J is TRBJ1-6; D remains unclear. Germline values: CDR1 MGHDK, CDR2 SYGVNS. This CDR3 spans 13 amino acids. V lost 1 base to trimming and J lost 9 bases, with 7 bases between them. Full variable domain (missing parts from reference TRBV25-1 and TRBJ1-6): EADIYQTPRYLVIGTGKKITLECSQTMGHDKMYWYQQDPGMELHLIHYSYGVNSTEKGDLSSESTVSRIRTEHFPLTLESARPSHTSQYLCASSESVSSPLHFGNGTRLTVT.

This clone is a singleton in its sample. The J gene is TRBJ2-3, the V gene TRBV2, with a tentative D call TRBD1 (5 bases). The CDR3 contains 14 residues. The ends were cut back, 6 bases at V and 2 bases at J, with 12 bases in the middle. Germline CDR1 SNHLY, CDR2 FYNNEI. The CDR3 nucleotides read TGTGCCAGCAGGATTGACAGCACCACAGATACGCAGTATTTT. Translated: CASRIDSTTDTQYF.